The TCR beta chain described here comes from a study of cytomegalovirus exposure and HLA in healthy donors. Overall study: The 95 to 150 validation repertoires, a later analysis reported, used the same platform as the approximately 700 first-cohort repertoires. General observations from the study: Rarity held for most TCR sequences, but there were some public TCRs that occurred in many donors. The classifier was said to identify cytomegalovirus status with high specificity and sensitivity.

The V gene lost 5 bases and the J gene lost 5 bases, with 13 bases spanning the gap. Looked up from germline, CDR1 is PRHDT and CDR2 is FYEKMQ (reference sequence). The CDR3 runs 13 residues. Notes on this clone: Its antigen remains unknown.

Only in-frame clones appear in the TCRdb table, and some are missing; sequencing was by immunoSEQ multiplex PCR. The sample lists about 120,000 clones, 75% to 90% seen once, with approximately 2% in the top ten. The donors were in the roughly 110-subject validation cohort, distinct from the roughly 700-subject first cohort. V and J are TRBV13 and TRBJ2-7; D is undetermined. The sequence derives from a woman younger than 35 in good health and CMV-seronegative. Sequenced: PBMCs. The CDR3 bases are TGTGCCAGCAGCACCAACTCTCCTAACGAGCAGTACTTC. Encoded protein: CASSTNSPNEQYF.